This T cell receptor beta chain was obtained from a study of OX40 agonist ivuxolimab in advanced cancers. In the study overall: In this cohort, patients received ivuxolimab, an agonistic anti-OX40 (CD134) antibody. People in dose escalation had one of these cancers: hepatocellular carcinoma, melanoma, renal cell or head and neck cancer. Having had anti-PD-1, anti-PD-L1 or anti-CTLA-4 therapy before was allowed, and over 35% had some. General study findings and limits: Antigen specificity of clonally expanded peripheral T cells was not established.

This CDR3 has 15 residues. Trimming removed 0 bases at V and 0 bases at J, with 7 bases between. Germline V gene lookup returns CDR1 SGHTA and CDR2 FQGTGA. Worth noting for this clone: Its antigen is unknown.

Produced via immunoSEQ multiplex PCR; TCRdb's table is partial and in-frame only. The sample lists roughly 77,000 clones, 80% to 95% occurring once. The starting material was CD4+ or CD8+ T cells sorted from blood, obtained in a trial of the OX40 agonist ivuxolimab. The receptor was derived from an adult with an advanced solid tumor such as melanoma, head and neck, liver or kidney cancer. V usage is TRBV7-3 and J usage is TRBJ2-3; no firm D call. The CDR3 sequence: CASSLTVQSTDTQYF. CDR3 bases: TGTGCCAGCAGCTTAACCGTTCAAAGCACAGATACGCAGTATTTT.